The sequence of this T cell receptor beta chain was determined in a study of cytomegalovirus exposure and HLA in healthy donors. Study details: There were some 380 genotyped donors. Of these, about 81% fell in the genetic ancestry cluster associated with self-reported Caucasian donors. General study results and limits: TCR beta sequences numbering about 17,000 were associated with HLA alleles at 0.05 false discovery rate in a later analysis. There were some public TCRs occurring in many donors, but most TCR sequences were rare. In vitro assays verified that a few CMV-associated chains recognized CMV antigens specifically.

As to this clone: The antigen is undetermined.

The CDR3 covers 14 residues. The V end was cut by 5 bases, the J end by 7 bases, with 15 bases between. Germline V gene lookup returns CDR1 SEHNR and CDR2 FQNEAQ (reference sequence). The PCR was carried out with 60 Vbeta primers and 13 Jbeta primers. Repertoires were generated with immunoSEQ multiplex PCR, while TCRdb's copy carries only in-frame clones and drops some. This table has 180,000 or so clones, 75% to 90% appearing once. Sequenced: PBMCs. This clonotype was sampled from a young man in good health and CMV-seropositive. The chain employs TRBV7-9 and TRBJ2-1; TRBD1 might be the D (6 bases). The CDR3 coding sequence is TGTGCCAGCAGCCTCAGGGGATCGGAGAATGAGCAGTTCTTC. Amino acid sequence: CASSLRGSENEQFF.